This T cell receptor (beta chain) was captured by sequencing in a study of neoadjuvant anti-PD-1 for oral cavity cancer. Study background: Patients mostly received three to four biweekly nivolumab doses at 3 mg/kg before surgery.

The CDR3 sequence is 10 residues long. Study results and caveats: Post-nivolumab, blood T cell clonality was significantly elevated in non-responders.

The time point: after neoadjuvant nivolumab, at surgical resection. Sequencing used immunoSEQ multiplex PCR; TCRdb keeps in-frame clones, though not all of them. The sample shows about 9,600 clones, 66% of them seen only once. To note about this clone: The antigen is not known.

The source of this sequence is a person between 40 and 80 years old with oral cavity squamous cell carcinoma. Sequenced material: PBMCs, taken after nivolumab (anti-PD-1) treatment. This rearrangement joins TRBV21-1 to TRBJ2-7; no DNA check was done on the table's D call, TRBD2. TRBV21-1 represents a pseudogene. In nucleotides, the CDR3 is TGTGCCAGGGGGGGCTACGAGCAGTACTTC. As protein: CARGGYEQYF.